This entry lists 3 T cell receptor beta chains sequenced from one sample in a study of T cell responses to AZD1222 COVID-19 vaccine. Sequencing used immunoSEQ multiplex PCR; TCRdb keeps in-frame clones, though not all of them. The data show roughly 150,000 clones, with around nine tenths seen just once and 9.3% held by the top ten. This specimen was peripheral blood, taken 28 days after the second AZD1222 dose. These receptors all come from an adult who received the AZD1222 COVID-19 vaccine.

The rearrangement joins TRBV15 to TRBJ1-3, with D possibly TRBD1 on 5 matching bases. The CDR3 is 14 residues long. CDR1 is LNHNV and CDR2 is YYDKDF in the germline V gene (reference sequence). Trimming shortened V by 5 bases and J by 4 bases, and 12 bases separated the two germline ends. CDR3 DNA sequence: TGTGCCACCAGCGCCGGGACTGCAGGAAACACCATATATTTT. Translation: CATSAGTAGNTIYF.

The V call is TRBV28, the J call TRBJ1-6, with 8 bases fitting TRBD1. CDR3 length equals 17 residues. After removal of 7 bases from V and 10 bases from J, the junction contained 18 bases not matched to a gene. Germline-derived CDR1 and CDR2 are MDHEN and SYDVKM. CDR3 protein: CASKFAGGGGARSPLHF. DNA for the CDR3: TGTGCCAGCAAATTCGCAGGGGGCGGAGGGGCTAGGTCACCCCTCCACTTT. The full variable domain, completed using reference TRBV28 and TRBJ1-6, is DVKVTQSSRYLVKRTGEKVFLECVQDMDHENMFWYRQDPGLGLRLIYFSYDVKMKEKGDIPEGYSVSREKKERFSLILESASTNQTSMYLCASKFAGGGGARSPLHFGNGTRLTVT.

A single count supports this clone. The rearrangement uses TRBV27 and TRBJ2-1, with D maybe TRBD2 (5 bases). The CDR3 has 16 amino acids. The V end was cut by 4 bases, the J end by 5 bases, with 18 bases between. Germline assignment: CDR1 MNHEY and CDR2 SMNVEV (reference sequence). The CDR3 DNA sequence: TGTGCCAGCAGTTCCTACGCCGGGATCCTTAACAATGAGCAGTTCTTC. This gives the protein CASSSYAGILNNEQFF.